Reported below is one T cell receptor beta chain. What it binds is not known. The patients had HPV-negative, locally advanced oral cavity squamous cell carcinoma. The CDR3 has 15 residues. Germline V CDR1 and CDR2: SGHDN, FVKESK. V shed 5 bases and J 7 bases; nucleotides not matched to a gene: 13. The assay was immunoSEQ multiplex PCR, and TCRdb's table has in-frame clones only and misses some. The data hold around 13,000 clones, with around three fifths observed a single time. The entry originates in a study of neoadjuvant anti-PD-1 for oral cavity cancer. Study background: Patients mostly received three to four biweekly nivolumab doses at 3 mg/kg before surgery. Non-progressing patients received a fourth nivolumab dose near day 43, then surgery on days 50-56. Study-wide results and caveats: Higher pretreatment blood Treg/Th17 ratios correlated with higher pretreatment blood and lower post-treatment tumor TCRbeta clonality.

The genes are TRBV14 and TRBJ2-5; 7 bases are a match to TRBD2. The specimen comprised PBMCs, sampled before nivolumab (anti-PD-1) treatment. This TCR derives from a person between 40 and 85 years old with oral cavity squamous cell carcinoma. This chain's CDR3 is CASSVRLASGATQYF. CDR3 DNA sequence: TGTGCCAGCAGCGTGCGACTAGCCTCGGGAGCGACCCAGTACTTC.